The 14 T cell receptor beta chains listed next were all sequenced from one sample in a study of Graves' ophthalmopathy and Graves' hyperthyroidism. The authors amplified TCR beta CDR3 regions from RNA transcripts. RT-PCR in the first round used HTBI primers; a second-round multiplex PCR followed. MiXCR was run by TCRdb on the multiplex PCR reads, yielding one entry per CDR3 protein. The sample lists 450,000 or so distinct CDR3 sequences; about 15% were seen once. The sample comprised blood. Receptors were obtained from a woman aged 30 to 39 with Graves' ophthalmopathy.

V gene TRBV11-2 combines with J gene TRBJ1-1; 10 nucleotides align to TRBD1. Losses at the gene ends were 7 bases for V and 3 bases for J; bases not matched to a gene: 8. This CDR3 spans 15 amino acids. Germline V gene lookup returns CDR1 SGHAT and CDR2 FQNNGV. The CDR3 loop is CASKGQGSGHTEAFF. The DNA of the CDR3 is TGTGCCAGCAAGGGACAGGGGAGTGGGCACACTGAAGCTTTCTTT.

The sample holds many counts of this clonotype. The J gene is TRBJ1-5, the V gene TRBV28; TRBD1 might be the D (5 bases). V lost 10 bases to trimming and J lost 2 bases, with 12 bases between them. Germline-derived CDR1 and CDR2 are MDHEN and SYDVKM. The length of the CDR3 is 13 residues. CDR3 DNA sequence: TGTGCCACCATACTGGGGGGCAATCAGCCCCAGCATTTT. Protein: CATILGGNQPQHF.

This clonotype was recorded many times. J is TRBJ2-7 and V is TRBV7-3; 9 bases fit TRBD2. This CDR3 is 15 amino acids long. Per germline, CDR1 SGHTA and CDR2 FQGTGA. The junction had 9 bases not matched to a gene; V was cut back by 5 bases and J by 4 bases. The chain's CDR3 is CASSHRLAVVYEQYF. CDR3 DNA: TGTGCCAGCAGCCATCGACTAGCGGTGGTTTACGAGCAGTACTTC.

This clonotype was found many times. The rearrangement uses TRBV6-5 and TRBJ1-1; 8 positions agree with TRBD1. The trim removed 5 bases at V and 0 bases at J, leaving 2 bases unmatched. The germline V gene encodes CDR1 MNHEY and CDR2 SVGAGI. The CDR3 spans 14 residues. The CDR3 region has the DNA TGTGCCAGCAGTCGGACAGGGATGAACACTGAAGCTTTCTTT. Its translation: CASSRTGMNTEAFF.

This chain uses TRBV11-1 with TRBJ2-7, with 9 bases fitting TRBD1. In germline, CDR1 is SGHAT, CDR2 FQDESV (reference sequence). The CDR3 spans 17 residues. With 2 bases clipped from V and 0 bases from J, the junction kept 8 bases outside the gene matches. The CDR3 here is CASSLTDPGQGSYEQYF. The CDR3 nucleotides read TGTGCCAGCAGCTTAACGGACCCGGGACAGGGCTCCTACGAGCAGTACTTC.

The chain uses TRBV7-3 and TRBJ1-1; unclear D gene. Looked up from germline, CDR1 is SGHTA and CDR2 is FQGTGA. The CDR3 runs 15 residues. The germline V and J ends were trimmed by 5 bases and 1 base, with 14 bases remaining between them. Here the CDR3 DNA reads TGTGCCAGCAGCCCCAGCCGGAGGCCGAACACTGAAGCTTTCTTT. Amino acids: CASSPSRRPNTEAFF.

This clonotype was counted between two and nine times. This chain links TRBV3-1 with TRBJ2-3, with D perhaps matching TRBD2 (5 bases). Per germline, CDR1 LGHDT and CDR2 YNNKEL (reference sequence). Trimming removed 3 bases from V and 5 bases from J, with 9 bases in between. The CDR3 spans 13 residues. The CDR3 loop is CASSHKLEDTQYF. The CDR3 DNA follows: TGTGCCAGCAGCCATAAACTAGAAGATACGCAGTATTTT.

For this clonotype: A much larger clone differs by one base, so this may be a read error. The chain carries TRBV28 and TRBJ1-1; TRBD1 agrees at 9 bases. J lost 10 bases, V lost 8 bases, and 11 bases had no gene match. CDR1 is MDHEN, CDR2 SYDVKM, per germline. The CDR3 has 13 residues. CDR3 protein: CASRPQGARVAFF. CDR3 DNA: TGTGCCAGCCGTCCACAGGGGGCGCGGGTAGCTTTCTTT.

The chain has TRBV30 and TRBJ1-5, with a tentative D call TRBD1 (5 bases). V shed 3 bases and J shed 6 bases, with 12 bases lying between them. Germline assignment: CDR1 GTSNPN and CDR2 SVGIG (reference sequence). The CDR3 totals 13 residues. The CDR3 spells CAWSRGGFQPQHF. As DNA, the CDR3 is TGTGCCTGGAGCCGGGGGGGGTTTCAGCCCCAGCATTTT.

This clonotype was detected ten times or more. The chain has TRBV28 and TRBJ2-5; D might be TRBD1 or TRBD2, each matching 5 bases. Trimming removed 3 bases from V and 5 bases from J, with 13 bases in between. The germline CDR1 and CDR2 sequences are MDHEN and SYDVKM. The CDR3 is made up of 14 amino acids. The CDR3 DNA reads TGTGCCAGCAGTTTTGGGGGATCATTGGAGACCCAGTACTTC. Amino acid sequence: CASSFGGSLETQYF.

This clonotype was seen a few times. The V and J genes are TRBV24-1 and TRBJ2-5; possibly TRBD1 for D (6 bases). CDR1 is KGHDR and CDR2 is SFDVKD in the germline V gene. Trimming shortened V by 11 bases and J by 3 bases, and 27 bases separated the two germline ends. This CDR3 is built from 17 residues. Written as DNA, the CDR3 is TGTGCCAACCGCGAATTTAACAGGGAGATGACCAAAGAGACCCAGTACTTC. Its protein is CANREFNREMTKETQYF.

On this clonotype itself: This may come from a read error, since a much larger clone is one base off. The CDR3 here is CSARPGGVGETQDF. Written as DNA, the CDR3 is TGCAGTGCTAGGCCAGGGGGCGTGGGAGAGACCCAGGACTTC. This chain links TRBV20-1 with TRBJ2-5; the match to TRBD1 covers 8 bases. The CDR3 length is 14 residues. Germline V gives CDR1 DFQATT, CDR2 SNEGSKA (reference sequence).

This clonotype was seen only a few times. The V call is TRBV6-1, the J call TRBJ1-5; no definite D call. The length of the CDR3 is 12 residues. Germline V gene data show CDR1 as MNHNS and CDR2 as SASEGT. The germline V and J ends were trimmed by 7 bases and 3 bases, with 7 bases remaining between them. The CDR3 bases are TGTGCCAGCAACGGGTCCAATCAGCCCCAGCATTTT. Its translation: CASNGSNQPQHF.

At least ten counts were recorded for this clonotype. The V gene is TRBV30, the J gene TRBJ2-7; the match to TRBD1 covers 12 bases. The CDR3 contains 13 residues. Germline values: CDR1 GTSNPN, CDR2 SVGIG (reference sequence). With 5 bases clipped from V and 9 bases from J, the junction kept 8 bases outside the gene matches. CDR3 in DNA: TGTGCCTGGCGGGACAGGGGGCCGGCAGGGCAGTACTTC. Translated, it gives CAWRDRGPAGQYF.